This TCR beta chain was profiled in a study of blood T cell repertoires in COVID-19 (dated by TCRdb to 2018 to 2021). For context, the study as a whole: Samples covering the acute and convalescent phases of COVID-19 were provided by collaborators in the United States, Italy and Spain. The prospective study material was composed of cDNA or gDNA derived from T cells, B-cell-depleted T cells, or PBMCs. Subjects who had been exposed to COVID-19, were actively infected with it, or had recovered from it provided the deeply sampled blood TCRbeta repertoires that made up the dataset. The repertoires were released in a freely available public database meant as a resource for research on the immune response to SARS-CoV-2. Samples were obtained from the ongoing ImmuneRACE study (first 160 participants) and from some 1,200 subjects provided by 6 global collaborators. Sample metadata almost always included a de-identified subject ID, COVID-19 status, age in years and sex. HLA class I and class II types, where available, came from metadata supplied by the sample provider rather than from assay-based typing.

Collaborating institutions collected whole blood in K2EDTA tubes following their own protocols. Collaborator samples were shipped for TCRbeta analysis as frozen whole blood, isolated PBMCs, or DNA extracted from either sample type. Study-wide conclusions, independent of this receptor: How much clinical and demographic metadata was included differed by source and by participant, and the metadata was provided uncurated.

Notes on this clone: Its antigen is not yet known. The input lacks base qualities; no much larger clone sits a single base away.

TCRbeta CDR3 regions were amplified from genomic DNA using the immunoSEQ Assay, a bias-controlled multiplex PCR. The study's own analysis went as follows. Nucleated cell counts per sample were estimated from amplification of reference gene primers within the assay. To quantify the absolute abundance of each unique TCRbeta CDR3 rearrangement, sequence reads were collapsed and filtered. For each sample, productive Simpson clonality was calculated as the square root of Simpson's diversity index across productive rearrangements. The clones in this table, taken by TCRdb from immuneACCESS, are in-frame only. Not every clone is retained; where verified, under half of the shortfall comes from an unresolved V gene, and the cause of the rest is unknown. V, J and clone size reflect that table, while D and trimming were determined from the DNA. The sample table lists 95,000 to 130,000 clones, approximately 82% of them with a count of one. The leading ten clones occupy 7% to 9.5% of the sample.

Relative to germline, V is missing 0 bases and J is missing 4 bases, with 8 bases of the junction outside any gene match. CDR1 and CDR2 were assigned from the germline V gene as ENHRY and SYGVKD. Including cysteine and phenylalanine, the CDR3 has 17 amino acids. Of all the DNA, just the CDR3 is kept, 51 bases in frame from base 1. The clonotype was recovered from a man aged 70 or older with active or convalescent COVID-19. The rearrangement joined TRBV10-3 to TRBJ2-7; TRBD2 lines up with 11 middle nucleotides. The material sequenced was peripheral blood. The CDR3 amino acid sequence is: CAISESPLLAGGYEQYF. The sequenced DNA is TGTGCCATCAGTGAGTCGCCTCTCCTAGCGGGAGGTTACGAGCAGTACTTC.